This T cell receptor (beta chain) was captured by sequencing in a study of breast tumors, draining lymph nodes, adjacent tissues. Study findings and constraints: Tumor TCR diversity was below lymph nodes but above nontumor tissue. Tumor and nontumor repertoires were significantly more similar in luminal-like than in basal-like breast cancer.

V was shortened by 3 bases and J by 6 bases, with 15 bases between the two germline ends. The germline CDR1 and CDR2 sequences are LNHDA and SQIVND (reference sequence). The CDR3 is 15 amino acids. This clonotype was seen ten or more times. What it recognizes is unknown. TCRdb processed the multiplex PCR reads anew with MiXCR; each CDR3 protein has one entry. The table includes 140,000 or so distinct CDR3 sequences, 32% detected once. Breast cancer patients provided tissue from their axillary draining lymph nodes. The chain couples TRBV19 to TRBJ1-5, with no clear D. The sample taken for sequencing was axillary lymph node tissue. This TCR was recovered from a female donor with breast cancer. Some clones in this sample may be carry-over from other donors' samples. CDR3 amino acids: CASSIADGRGQPQHF. The CDR3 DNA reads as TGTGCCAGTAGTATTGCGGACGGGAGAGGTCAGCCCCAGCATTTT.